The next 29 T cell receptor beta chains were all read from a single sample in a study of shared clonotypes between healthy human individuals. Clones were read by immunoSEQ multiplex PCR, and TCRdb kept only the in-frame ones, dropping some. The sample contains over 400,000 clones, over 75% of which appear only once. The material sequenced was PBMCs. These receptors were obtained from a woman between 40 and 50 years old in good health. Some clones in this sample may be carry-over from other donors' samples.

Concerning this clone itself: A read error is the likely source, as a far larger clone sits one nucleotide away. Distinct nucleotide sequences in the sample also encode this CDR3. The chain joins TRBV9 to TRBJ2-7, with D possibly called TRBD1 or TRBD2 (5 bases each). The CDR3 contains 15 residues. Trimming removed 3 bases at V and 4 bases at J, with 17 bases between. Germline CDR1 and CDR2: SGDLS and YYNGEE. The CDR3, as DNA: TGTGCCAGCAGCGCACGACCTAGTGGGGGTTACGAGCAGTACTTC. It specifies CASSARPSGGYEQYF.

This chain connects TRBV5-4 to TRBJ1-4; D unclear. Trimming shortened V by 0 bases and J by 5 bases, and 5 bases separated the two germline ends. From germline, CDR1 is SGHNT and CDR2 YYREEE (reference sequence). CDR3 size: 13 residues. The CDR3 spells CASSLGANEKLFF. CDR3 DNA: TGTGCCAGCAGCTTGGGCGCAAATGAAAAACTGTTTTTT.

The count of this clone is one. CDR3 sequence (DNA): TGCGCCAGCAGTGAGCCGGGACAGGGGAACACTGAAGCTTTCTTT. This encodes CASSEPGQGNTEAFF. The V gene is TRBV10-2, the J gene TRBJ1-1, with 9 bases fitting TRBD1. CDR1 is WSHSY, CDR2 SAAADI, per germline. CDR3 length: 15 residues. After removal of 2 bases from V and 1 base from J, the junction contained 2 bases not matched to a gene.

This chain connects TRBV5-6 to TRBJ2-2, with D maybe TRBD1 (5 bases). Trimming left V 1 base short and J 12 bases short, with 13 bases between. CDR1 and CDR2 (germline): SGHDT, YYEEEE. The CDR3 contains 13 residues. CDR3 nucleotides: TGTGCCAGCAGCTTGAGTCCCCAGGGAAAGCTGTTTTTT. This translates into CASSLSPQGKLFF.

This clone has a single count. In DNA form, the CDR3 reads TGTGCCAGCAGTTCGACAGTACGGGGTGAAAAACTGTTTTTT. Its translation: CASSSTVRGEKLFF. This chain connects TRBV28 to TRBJ1-4, with a tentative D call TRBD1 (5 bases). The CDR3 has 14 residues. V was cut by 4 bases and J by 7 bases, with 13 bases left in between. Looked up from germline, CDR1 is MDHEN and CDR2 is SYDVKM. Filled out from reference TRBV28 and TRBJ1-4, the complete variable domain reads DVKVTQSSRYLVKRTGEKVFLECVQDMDHENMFWYRQDPGLGLRLIYFSYDVKMKEKGDIPEGYSVSREKKERFSLILESASTNQTSMYLCASSSTVRGEKLFFGSGTQLSVL.

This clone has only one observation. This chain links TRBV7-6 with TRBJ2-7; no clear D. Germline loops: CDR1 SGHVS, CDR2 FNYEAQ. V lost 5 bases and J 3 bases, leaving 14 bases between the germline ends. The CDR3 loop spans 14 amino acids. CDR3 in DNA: TGTGCCAGCAGCCCCCGCTCTAGTTTCTACGAGCAGTACTTC. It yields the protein CASSPRSSFYEQYF.

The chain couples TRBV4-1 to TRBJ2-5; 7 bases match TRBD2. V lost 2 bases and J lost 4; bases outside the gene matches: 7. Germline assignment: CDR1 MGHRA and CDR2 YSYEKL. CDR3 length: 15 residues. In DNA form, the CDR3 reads TGCGCCAGCAGCCAACCCCTGGGCGGGAGAGAGACCCAGTACTTC. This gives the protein CASSQPLGGRETQYF.

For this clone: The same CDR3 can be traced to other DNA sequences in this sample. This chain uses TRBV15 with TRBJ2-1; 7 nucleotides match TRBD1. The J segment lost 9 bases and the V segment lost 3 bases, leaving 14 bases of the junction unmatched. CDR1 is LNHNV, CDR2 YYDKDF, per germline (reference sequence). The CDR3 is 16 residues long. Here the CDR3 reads CATSRDLLDRTFEQFF. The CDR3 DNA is TGTGCCACCAGCAGGGATCTACTGGACAGGACGTTTGAGCAGTTCTTC.

The CDR3 DNA follows: TGTGCCAGCAGTGAAACCTCCGGGTCCGAGCAGTACTTC. It yields the protein CASSETSGSEQYF. J is TRBJ2-7 and V is TRBV25-1, with unresolved D. Trimming took off 2 bases at V and 6 bases at J, with 11 bases between the two ends. The CDR3 is made up of 13 amino acids. The V gene's germline CDR1 is MGHDK and CDR2 SYGVNS.

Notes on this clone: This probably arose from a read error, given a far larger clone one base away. The CDR3 region is CASSSDGGNTEAFF. CDR3 DNA: TGCGCCAGCAGCTCGGACGGGGGGAACACTGAAGCTTTCTTT. The J gene is TRBJ1-1, the V gene TRBV5-1; the D gene is possibly TRBD1 (5 bases). Trimming cost V 3 bases and J 1 base, with 10 bases left between them. The CDR3 length is 14 residues. The germline gives CDR1 SGHRS, CDR2 YFSETQ.

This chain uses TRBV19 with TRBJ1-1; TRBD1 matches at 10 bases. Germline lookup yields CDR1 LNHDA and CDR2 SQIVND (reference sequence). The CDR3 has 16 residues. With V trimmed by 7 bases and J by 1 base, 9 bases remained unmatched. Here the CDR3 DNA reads TGTGCCAGTATGAGAGGGCGACAGGGGGCGAACACTGAAGCTTTCTTT. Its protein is CASMRGRQGANTEAFF.

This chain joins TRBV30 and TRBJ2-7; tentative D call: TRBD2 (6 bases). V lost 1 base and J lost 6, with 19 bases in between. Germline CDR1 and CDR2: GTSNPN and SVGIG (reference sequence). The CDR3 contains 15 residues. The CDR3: CAWSARGNYNPEQYF. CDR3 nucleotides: TGTGCCTGGAGTGCACGGGGGAACTACAACCCCGAGCAGTACTTC.

The CDR3 spells CASSLALYSEAFF. As DNA, the CDR3 is TGTGCCAGCAGCTTGGCCCTGTACAGTGAAGCTTTCTTT. The chain couples TRBV5-6 to TRBJ1-1; no clear D. The V end lost 0 bases, the J end lost 7 bases, and 10 bases lay between the germline ends. Germline V gives CDR1 SGHDT, CDR2 YYEEEE. There are 13 residues in the CDR3.

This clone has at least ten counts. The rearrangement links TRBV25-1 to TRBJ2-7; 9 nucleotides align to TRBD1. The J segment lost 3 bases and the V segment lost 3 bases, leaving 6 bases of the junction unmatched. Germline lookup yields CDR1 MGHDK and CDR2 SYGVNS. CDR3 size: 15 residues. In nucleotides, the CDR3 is TGTGCCAGCAGTGATATGGACAGGGGTCTCTACGAGCAGTACTTC. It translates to CASSDMDRGLYEQYF.

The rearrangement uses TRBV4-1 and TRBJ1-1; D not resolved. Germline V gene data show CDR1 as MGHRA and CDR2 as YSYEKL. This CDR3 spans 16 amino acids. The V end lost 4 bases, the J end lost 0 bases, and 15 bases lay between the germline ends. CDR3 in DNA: TGCGCCAGCAGCCGATACCCGGGAAATATGAACACTGAAGCTTTCTTT. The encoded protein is CASSRYPGNMNTEAFF.

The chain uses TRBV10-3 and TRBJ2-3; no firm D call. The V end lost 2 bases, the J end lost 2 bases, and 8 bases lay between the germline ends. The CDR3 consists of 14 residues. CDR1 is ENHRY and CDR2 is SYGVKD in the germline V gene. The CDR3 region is CAISEARSTDTQYF. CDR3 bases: TGTGCCATCAGTGAGGCTCGGTCCACAGATACGCAGTATTTT.

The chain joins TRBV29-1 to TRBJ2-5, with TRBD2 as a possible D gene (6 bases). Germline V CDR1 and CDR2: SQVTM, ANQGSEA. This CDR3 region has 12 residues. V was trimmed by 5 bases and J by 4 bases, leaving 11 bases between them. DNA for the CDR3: TGCAGCGTTCTGGAGGGCGGAGAGACCCAGTACTTC. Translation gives CSVLEGGETQYF.

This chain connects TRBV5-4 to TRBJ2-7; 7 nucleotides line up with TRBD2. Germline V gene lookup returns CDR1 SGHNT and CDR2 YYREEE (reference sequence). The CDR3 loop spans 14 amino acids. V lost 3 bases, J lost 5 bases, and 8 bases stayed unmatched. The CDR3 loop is CASSSTSDGNEQYF. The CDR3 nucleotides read TGTGCCAGCAGCTCAACTAGCGATGGTAACGAGCAGTACTTC.

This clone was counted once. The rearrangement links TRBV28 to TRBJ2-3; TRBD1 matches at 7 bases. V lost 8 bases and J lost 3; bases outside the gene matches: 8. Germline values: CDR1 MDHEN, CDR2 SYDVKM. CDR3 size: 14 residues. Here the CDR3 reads CASQGDRETDTQYF. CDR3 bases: TGTGCCAGCCAGGGGGATCGGGAAACAGATACGCAGTATTTT.

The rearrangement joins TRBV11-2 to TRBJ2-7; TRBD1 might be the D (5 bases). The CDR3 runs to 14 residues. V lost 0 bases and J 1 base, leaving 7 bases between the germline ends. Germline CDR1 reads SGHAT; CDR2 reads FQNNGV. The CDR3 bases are TGTGCCAGCAGCTTAGATTCAGGGTCCTACGAGCAGTACTTC. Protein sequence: CASSLDSGSYEQYF.

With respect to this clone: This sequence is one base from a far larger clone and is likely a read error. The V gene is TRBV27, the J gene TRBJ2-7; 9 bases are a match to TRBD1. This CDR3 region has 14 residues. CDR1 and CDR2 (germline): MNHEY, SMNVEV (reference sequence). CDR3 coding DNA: TGTGCCAGCAGTGTAACAGGGGGCTTAGACGAGCGGTACTTC. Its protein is CASSVTGGLDERYF.

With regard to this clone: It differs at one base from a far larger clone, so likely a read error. The CDR3 region has the DNA TGCAGCGTTGAAATGGACCGAAGCTACAATGAGCAGTTCTTC. Protein: CSVEMDRSYNEQFF. The V and J genes are TRBV29-1 and TRBJ2-1; D is unclear. The CDR3 runs 14 residues. V gave up 2 bases and J gave up 3 bases, with 11 bases separating them. Germline CDR1 and CDR2: SQVTM and ANQGSEA.

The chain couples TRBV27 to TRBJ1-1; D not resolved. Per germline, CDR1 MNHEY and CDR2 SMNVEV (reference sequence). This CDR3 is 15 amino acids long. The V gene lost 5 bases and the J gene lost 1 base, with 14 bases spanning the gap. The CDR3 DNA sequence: TGTGCCAGCAGTGAGAGGACCCGACCGAACACTGAAGCTTTCTTT. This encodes CASSERTRPNTEAFF.

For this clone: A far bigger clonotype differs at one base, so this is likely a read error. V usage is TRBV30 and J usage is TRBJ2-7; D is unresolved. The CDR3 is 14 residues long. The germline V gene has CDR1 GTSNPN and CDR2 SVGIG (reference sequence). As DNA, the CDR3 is TGTGCCTGGAGTGTAGCCCGAATCTCCTACAAGCAGTACTTC. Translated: CAWSVARISYKQYF. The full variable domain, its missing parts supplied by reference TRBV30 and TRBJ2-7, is SQTIHQWPATLVQPVGSPLSLECTVEGTSNPNLYWYRQAAGRGLQLLFYSVGIGQISSEVPQNLSASRPQDRQFILSSKKLLLSDSGFYLCAWSVARISYKQYFGPGTRLTVT.

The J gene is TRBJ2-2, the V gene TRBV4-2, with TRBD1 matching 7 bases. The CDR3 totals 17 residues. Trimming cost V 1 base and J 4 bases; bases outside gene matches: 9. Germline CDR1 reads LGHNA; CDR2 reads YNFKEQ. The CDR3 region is CASSQVSGQRVTGELFF. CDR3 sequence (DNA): TGTGCCAGCAGCCAAGTTTCGGGACAGCGAGTCACCGGGGAGCTGTTTTTT.

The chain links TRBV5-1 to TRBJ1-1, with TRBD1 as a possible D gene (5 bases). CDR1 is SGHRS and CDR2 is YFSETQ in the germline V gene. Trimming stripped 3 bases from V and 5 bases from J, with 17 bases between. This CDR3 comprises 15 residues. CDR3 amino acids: CASSSQAGSGTEAFF. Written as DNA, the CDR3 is TGCGCCAGCAGCTCCCAAGCGGGCTCAGGGACTGAAGCTTTCTTT.

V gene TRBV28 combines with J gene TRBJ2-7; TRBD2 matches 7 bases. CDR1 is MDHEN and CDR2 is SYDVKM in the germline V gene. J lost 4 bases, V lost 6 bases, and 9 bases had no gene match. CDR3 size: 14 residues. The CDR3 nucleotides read TGTGCCAGCAGGAATCAAGCGGGGTCGTACGAGCAGTACTTC. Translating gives CASRNQAGSYEQYF.

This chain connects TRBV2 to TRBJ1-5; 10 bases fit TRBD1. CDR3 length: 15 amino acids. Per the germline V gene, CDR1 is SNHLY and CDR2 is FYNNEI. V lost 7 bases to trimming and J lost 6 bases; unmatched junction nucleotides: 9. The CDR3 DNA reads TGTGCCAGCACGTCCGGGACAGGGGTTGTTCAGCCCCAGCATTTT. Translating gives CASTSGTGVVQPQHF. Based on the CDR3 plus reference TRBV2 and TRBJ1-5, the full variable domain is EPEVTQTPSHQVTQMGQEVILRCVPISNHLYFYWYRQILGQKVEFLVSFYNNEISEKSEIFDDQFSVERPDGSNFTLKIRSTKLEDSAMYFCASTSGTGVVQPQHFGDGTRLSIL.

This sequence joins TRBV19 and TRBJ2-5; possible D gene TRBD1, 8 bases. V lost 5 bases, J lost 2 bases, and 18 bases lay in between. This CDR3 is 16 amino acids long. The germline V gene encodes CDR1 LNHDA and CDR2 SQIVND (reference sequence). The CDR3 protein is CASSYYRGGTQETQYF. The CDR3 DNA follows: TGTGCCAGTAGTTACTACAGGGGGGGCACTCAAGAGACCCAGTACTTC.